This T cell receptor beta chain was captured by sequencing in a study of cytomegalovirus exposure and HLA in healthy donors. Findings of the study overall: More clonal expansion characterized HLA-associated TCR beta chains than equally common others in a later analysis. A list of approximately 150 TCR beta chains associated with cytomegalovirus was given. It was only CMV serostatus that was available as immune exposure information.

These donors counted as nominally healthy when sampled, but unrecorded immune exposures were likely. The PCR used 60 Vbeta and 13 Jbeta primers. The data were produced by immunoSEQ multiplex PCR, yet TCRdb's version contains in-frame clones alone and is incomplete. The sample lists about 130,000 clones; 74% were seen once. A few counts support this clone. Antigen unknown. The CDR3 is 12 amino acids. Trimming shortened V by 7 bases and J by 5 bases, and 14 bases separated the two germline ends. The germline V gene has CDR1 SQVTM and CDR2 ANQGSEA. This chain uses TRBV29-1 with TRBJ2-5, with D unresolved. The receptor's source is a woman between 45 and 60 years old in good health and CMV-seropositive. Sequencing was carried out using PBMCs. The CDR3 sequence is CSAAALGETQYF. The CDR3 nucleotides read TGCAGCGCTGCGGCCCTCGGGGAGACCCAGTACTTC.